This entry features one T cell receptor beta chain sequence. What antigen it recognizes has not been identified. The record has no base qualities; no much larger clone is one base away. The protocol used for the library was the immunoSEQ multiplex PCR assay. Sourced from immuneACCESS, this table was stored by TCRdb with only in-frame sequences that have V and J called. A share of the clones is absent; for the studies checked, an unresolved V gene accounts for under half, and the remainder has no known explanation. The sample records roughly 120,000 clones, more than 85% of which are singletons. The top ten clonotypes cover 2.6% of the sample. Taken from the germline V gene, the CDR1 and CDR2 loops are SGDLS and YYNGEE. V loses 2 bases of germline sequence and J loses 7 bases, and the interval between the two ends is 10 bases. The CDR3 covers 13 residues, taking in both the cysteine and the phenylalanine. Left in the record is the CDR3 DNA by itself, 39 bases read in frame from the first base.

This record comes from a study of control samples from healthy donors and cancer patients (dated by TCRdb to 2018 to 2020). The specimen was blood. This receptor was taken from a man between 25 and 39 years old in good health. Recombination connected TRBV9 to TRBJ1-5, with an unclear D gene assignment. CDR3 region: CASSVNPGQPQHF. The DNA reads as follows: TGTGCCAGCAGCGTCAATCCCGGGCAGCCCCAGCATTTT.